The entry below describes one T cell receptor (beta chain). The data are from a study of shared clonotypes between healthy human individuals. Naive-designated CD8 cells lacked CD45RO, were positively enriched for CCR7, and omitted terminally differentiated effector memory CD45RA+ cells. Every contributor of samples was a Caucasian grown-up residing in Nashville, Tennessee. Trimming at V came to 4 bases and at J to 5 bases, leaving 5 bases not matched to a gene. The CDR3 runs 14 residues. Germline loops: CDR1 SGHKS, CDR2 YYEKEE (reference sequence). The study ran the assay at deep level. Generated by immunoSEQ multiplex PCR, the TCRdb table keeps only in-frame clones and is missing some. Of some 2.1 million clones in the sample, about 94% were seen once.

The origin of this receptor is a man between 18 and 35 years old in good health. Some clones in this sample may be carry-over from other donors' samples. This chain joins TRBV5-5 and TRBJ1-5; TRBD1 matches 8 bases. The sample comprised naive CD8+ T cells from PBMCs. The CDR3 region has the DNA TGTGCCAGCAGCGATGACAGGGGTCATCAGCCCCAGCATTTT. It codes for CASSDDRGHQPQHF.